This entry concerns a single T cell receptor (beta chain). For TCRbeta, the library was prepared with unique molecular identifiers. TCRdb itself ran the PCR reads through MiXCR, one entry per CDR3 protein. The data contain more than 550,000 distinct CDR3 sequences, roughly a tenth of them singletons. The data were taken from a study of T-cell reconstitution after alpha-beta-depleted transplantation in children. The CDR3 is 11 residues long. Between the trimmed V and J ends, which lost 6 bases and 7 bases, there was a span of 6 bases. CDR1 and CDR2 (germline): KGHDR, SFDVKD. The chain has TRBV24-1 and TRBJ2-1; D is unclear. The sequenced sample was PBMCs from the stem cell graft donor, obtained from the stem cell graft. This clonotype originated in a human donor who donated a stem cell graft to a child with acute myeloid leukemia. In DNA, the CDR3 is TGTGCCACCAGTTCGTTGAATGAGCAGTTCTTC. Residues: CATSSLNEQFF.